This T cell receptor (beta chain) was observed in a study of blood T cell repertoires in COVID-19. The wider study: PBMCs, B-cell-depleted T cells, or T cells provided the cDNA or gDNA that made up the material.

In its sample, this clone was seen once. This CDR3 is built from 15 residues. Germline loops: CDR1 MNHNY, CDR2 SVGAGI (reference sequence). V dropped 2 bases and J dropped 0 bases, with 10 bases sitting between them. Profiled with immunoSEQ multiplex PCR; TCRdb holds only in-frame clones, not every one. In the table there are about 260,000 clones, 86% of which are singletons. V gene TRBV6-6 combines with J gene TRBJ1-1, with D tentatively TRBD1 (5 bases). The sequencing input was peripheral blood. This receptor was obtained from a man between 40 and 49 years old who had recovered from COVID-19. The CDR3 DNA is TGTGCCAGCAGTTACCCGGTAGGGGTGAACACTGAAGCTTTCTTT. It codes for CASSYPVGVNTEAFF.